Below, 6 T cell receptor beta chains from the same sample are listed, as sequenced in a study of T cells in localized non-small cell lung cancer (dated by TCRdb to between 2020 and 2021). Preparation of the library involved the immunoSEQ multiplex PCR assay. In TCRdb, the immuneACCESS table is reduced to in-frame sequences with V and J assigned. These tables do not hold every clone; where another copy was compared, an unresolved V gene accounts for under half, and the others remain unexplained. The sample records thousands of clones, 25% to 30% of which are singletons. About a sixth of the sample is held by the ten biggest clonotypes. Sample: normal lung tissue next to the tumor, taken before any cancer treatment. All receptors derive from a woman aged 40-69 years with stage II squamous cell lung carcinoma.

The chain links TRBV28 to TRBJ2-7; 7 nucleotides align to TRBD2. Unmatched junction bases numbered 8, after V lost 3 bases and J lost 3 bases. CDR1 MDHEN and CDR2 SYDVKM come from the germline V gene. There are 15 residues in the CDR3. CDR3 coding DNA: TGTGCCAGCAGTTTTCAGGCAGGGAGGGTCTACGAGCAGTACTTC. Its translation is CASSFQAGRVYEQYF.

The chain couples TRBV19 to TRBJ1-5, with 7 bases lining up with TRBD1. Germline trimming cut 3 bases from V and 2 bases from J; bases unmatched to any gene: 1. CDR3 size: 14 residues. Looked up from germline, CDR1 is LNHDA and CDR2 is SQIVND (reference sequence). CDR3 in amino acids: CASSIQGGNQPQHF. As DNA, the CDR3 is TGTGCCAGTAGTATTCAGGGGGGCAATCAGCCCCAGCATTTT.

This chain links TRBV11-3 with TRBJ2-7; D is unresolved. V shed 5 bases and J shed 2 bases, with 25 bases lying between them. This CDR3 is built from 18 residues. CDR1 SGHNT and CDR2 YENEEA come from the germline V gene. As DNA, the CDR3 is TGTGCCAGCAGCACTCCCCCCGGGTCGATAGCAACGCCCTACGAGCAGTACTTC. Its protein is CASSTPPGSIATPYEQYF.

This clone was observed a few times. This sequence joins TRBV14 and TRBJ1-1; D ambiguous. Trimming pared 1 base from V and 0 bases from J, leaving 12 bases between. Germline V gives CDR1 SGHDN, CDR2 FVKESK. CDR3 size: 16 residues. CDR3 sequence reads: CASSQGNRNMNTEAFF. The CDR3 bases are TGTGCCAGCAGCCAAGGCAACAGAAACATGAACACTGAAGCTTTCTTT.

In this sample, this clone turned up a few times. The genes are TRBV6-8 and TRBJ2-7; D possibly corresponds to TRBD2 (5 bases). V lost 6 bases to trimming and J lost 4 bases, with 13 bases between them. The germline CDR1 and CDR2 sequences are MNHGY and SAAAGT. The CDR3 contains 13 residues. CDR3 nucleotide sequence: TGTGCCAGCAGCCTAGCTTTAACTTACGAGCAGTACTTC. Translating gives CASSLALTYEQYF.

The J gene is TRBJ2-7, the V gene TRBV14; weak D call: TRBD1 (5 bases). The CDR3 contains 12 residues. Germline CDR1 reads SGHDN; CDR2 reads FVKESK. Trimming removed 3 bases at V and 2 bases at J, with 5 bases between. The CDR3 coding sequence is TGTGCCAGCAGCCAGGACACCTACGAGCAGTACTTC. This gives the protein CASSQDTYEQYF.